Each of the 10 T cell receptor beta chains below was sequenced from the same sample in a study of T-cell reconstitution after alpha-beta-depleted transplantation in children. Researchers prepared the TCRbeta library using unique molecular identifiers, the study reports. In TCRdb, the PCR reads were re-called with MiXCR into one record per CDR3 protein. This sample has around 700,000 distinct CDR3 sequences; less than 15% occur once, and the top ten carry roughly 0.84%. The material sequenced was PBMCs, taken before TCRalphabeta/CD19-depleted stem cell transplant. All receptors derive from a girl aged 2-15 years with congenital amegakaryocytic thrombocytopenia, due to receive a stem cell transplant.

The chain uses TRBV2 and TRBJ2-7, with unresolved D. V was pared by 6 bases and J by 1 base, with 10 bases between. CDR3 size: 13 residues. Germline values: CDR1 SNHLY, CDR2 FYNNEI. CDR3 residues: CASRNSVSYEQYF. The CDR3 DNA reads as TGTGCCAGCAGAAACAGCGTATCCTACGAGCAGTACTTC. Full variable domain (remainder filled in from reference TRBV2 and TRBJ2-7): EPEVTQTPSHQVTQMGQEVILRCVPISNHLYFYWYRQILGQKVEFLVSFYNNEISEKSEIFDDQFSVERPDGSNFTLKIRSTKLEDSAMYFCASRNSVSYEQYFGPGTRLTVT.

This clonotype was seen ten or more times. The chain combines TRBV20-1 with TRBJ2-7, with TRBD2 as a possible D gene (5 bases). With 4 bases removed from V and 1 base from J, the gap between germline ends came to 17 bases. The CDR3 extends over 15 amino acids. The germline CDR1 and CDR2 sequences are DFQATT and SNEGSKA (reference sequence). The CDR3 reads CSATPPGSGSYEQYF. DNA for the CDR3: TGCAGTGCTACCCCCCCGGGGAGTGGTTCCTACGAGCAGTACTTC.

V usage is TRBV3-1 and J usage is TRBJ2-7, with D maybe TRBD2 (6 bases). The germline V gene has CDR1 LGHDT and CDR2 YNNKEL (reference sequence). CDR3 length equals 15 residues. V was cut by 0 bases and J by 2 bases, with 11 bases left in between. For the CDR3, the DNA is TGTGCCAGCAGCCAAGATGGAGGGCTTACCTACGAGCAGTACTTC. This encodes CASSQDGGLTYEQYF.

Only a few counts were recorded for this clonotype. This chain links TRBV3-1 with TRBJ2-7, with 9 bases aligning to TRBD2. The CDR3 has 15 amino acids. Trimming cost V 0 bases and J 2 bases; bases outside gene matches: 2. Germline-derived CDR1 and CDR2 are LGHDT and YNNKEL (reference sequence). CDR3 loop: CASSQELAGAYEQYF. Written as DNA, the CDR3 is TGTGCCAGCAGCCAAGAACTAGCGGGCGCCTACGAGCAGTACTTC.

This clonotype has only a few counts. The chain couples TRBV24-1 to TRBJ2-1; a weak D match, TRBD2 (6 bases). V was shortened by 3 bases and J by 5 bases, with 13 bases between the two germline ends. CDR3 size: 15 residues. Germline lookup yields CDR1 KGHDR and CDR2 SFDVKD. The CDR3 sequence: CATSDVREAHNEQFF. The DNA of the CDR3 is TGTGCCACCAGTGATGTGAGGGAGGCCCACAATGAGCAGTTCTTC.

This clonotype has more than one count but fewer than ten. J is TRBJ2-3 and V is TRBV28; either TRBD1 or TRBD2 may fit D (5 bases each). The germline V gene has CDR1 MDHEN and CDR2 SYDVKM. Trimming cost V 6 bases and J 0 bases, with 19 bases left between them. This CDR3 region has 17 residues. CDR3 DNA sequence: TGTGCCAGCAGCCAAGGTTTCCGGGGCCCTAGCACAGATACGCAGTATTTT. As protein: CASSQGFRGPSTDTQYF.

This clonotype has just a few counts. V gene TRBV3-1 combines with J gene TRBJ2-1; D gene ambiguous. The V gene's germline CDR1 is LGHDT and CDR2 YNNKEL (reference sequence). Trimming cost V 4 bases and J 5 bases, with 6 bases left between them. The CDR3 totals 12 residues. CDR3 amino acids: CASSPRDNEQFF. The CDR3 bases are TGTGCCAGCAGCCCCCGGGACAATGAGCAGTTCTTC.

This clonotype was counted ten times or more. The chain uses TRBV5-1 and TRBJ2-1; 9 nucleotides agree with TRBD1. Germline CDR1 and CDR2: SGHRS and YFSETQ. CDR3 size: 16 residues. Trimming cost V 4 bases and J 7 bases; bases outside gene matches: 12. The CDR3 sequence is CASSIGDRDLQNEQFF. CDR3 DNA: TGCGCCAGCAGCATCGGGGACAGGGATTTACAAAATGAGCAGTTCTTC.

This clonotype occurred many times. The rearrangement uses TRBV6-5 and TRBJ2-5; TRBD2 matches 9 bases. The CDR3 sequence is 15 residues long. Trimming at V came to 3 bases and at J to 4 bases, leaving 6 bases not matched to a gene. Germline V gene lookup returns CDR1 MNHEY and CDR2 SVGAGI. The CDR3 is CASSYLSGSRETQYF. The CDR3 nucleotides read TGTGCCAGCAGTTATCTTAGCGGGAGTCGAGAGACCCAGTACTTC.

The CDR3 loop reads CASSQGLGETQYF. In nucleotides, the CDR3 is TGTGCCAGCAGCCAAGGTTTAGGTGAGACCCAGTACTTC. This rearrangement joins TRBV4-2 to TRBJ2-5, with D unresolved. CDR3 length equals 13 residues. From germline, CDR1 is LGHNA and CDR2 YNFKEQ. The germline V and J ends were trimmed by 1 base and 5 bases, with 8 bases remaining between them.